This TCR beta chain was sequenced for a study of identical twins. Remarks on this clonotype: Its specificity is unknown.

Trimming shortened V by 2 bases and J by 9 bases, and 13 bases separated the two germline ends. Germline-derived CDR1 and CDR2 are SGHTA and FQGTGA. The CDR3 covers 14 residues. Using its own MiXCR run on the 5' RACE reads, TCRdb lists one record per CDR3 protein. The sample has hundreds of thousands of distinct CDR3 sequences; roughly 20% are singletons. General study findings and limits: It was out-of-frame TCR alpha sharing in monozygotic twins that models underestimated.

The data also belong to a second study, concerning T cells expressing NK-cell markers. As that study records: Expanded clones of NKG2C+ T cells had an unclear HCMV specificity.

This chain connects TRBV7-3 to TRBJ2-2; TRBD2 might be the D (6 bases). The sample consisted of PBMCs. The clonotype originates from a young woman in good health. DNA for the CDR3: TGTGCCAGCAGCTTACAGGGAGGTAGCTGGGAGCTGTTTTTT. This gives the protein CASSLQGGSWELFF.